The 12 T cell receptor beta chains reported below all come from one sample, sequenced in a study of blood T cell repertoires in COVID-19. TCRdb's copy holds only in-frame clones and misses some; the assay was immunoSEQ multiplex PCR. In the table there are around 500,000 clones, roughly nine tenths of which are singletons. The sequenced sample consisted of PBMCs or T cells enriched from blood (not recorded which). All receptors come from a woman aged 55-75 years who had recovered from COVID-19.

The V call is TRBV4-1, the J call TRBJ2-3, with 11 nucleotides matching TRBD2. V dropped 1 base and J dropped 5; count of bases not matched to a gene: 8. This CDR3 has 17 amino acids. Germline CDR1 MGHRA, CDR2 YSYEKL. DNA for the CDR3: TGCGCCAGCAGCCAAGGGCCGGGGCTAGCGGGGGGAGATACGCAGTATTTT. Translation gives CASSQGPGLAGGDTQYF.

With regard to this clone: Other DNA sequences in the sample encode the same CDR3. The chain employs TRBV10-3 and TRBJ1-2; 11 bases line up with TRBD1. V trimming: 4 bases; J trimming: 6 bases; junction bases outside the gene matches: 1. The CDR3 has 13 residues. CDR1 is ENHRY and CDR2 is SYGVKD in the germline V gene. CDR3 bases: TGTGCCATCAGTGGGACAGGGGGCAATGGCTACACCTTC. This codes for CAISGTGGNGYTF.

This clone was detected once. The chain uses TRBV7-6 and TRBJ2-3, with 11 bases aligning to TRBD1. The trim removed 6 bases at V and 6 bases at J, leaving 8 bases unmatched. CDR1 is SGHVS and CDR2 is FNYEAQ in the germline V gene. The CDR3 loop spans 15 amino acids. Here the CDR3 reads CASSRTGGGADTQYF. CDR3 coding DNA: TGTGCCAGCAGTCGGACAGGGGGCGGCGCGGATACGCAGTATTTT.

This chain joins TRBV6-5 and TRBJ1-4; possible D gene TRBD1, 5 bases. CDR1 and CDR2 (germline): MNHEY, SVGAGI. Trimming took 7 bases from V and 9 from J, leaving 15 bases between them. CDR3 length equals 13 residues. CDR3 coding DNA: TGTGCCAGCACCGCGGGGGGGACGCAAAAACTGTTTTTT. Protein product: CASTAGGTQKLFF.

V gene TRBV2 combines with J gene TRBJ2-2, with TRBD2 identical over 7 bases. The germline CDR1 and CDR2 sequences are SNHLY and FYNNEI. The CDR3 totals 14 residues. V shed 11 bases and J 3 bases; nucleotides not matched to a gene: 9. Here the CDR3 DNA reads TGTGCCTCCCTGTGGGGGGGTGACACCGGGGAGCTGTTTTTT. Protein product: CASLWGGDTGELFF.

The CDR3 loop is CASSASGQYQETQYF. The CDR3 DNA follows: TGTGCCAGCAGCGCCTCGGGACAGTACCAAGAGACCCAGTACTTC. V gene TRBV7-2 combines with J gene TRBJ2-5; the match to TRBD1 covers 7 bases. Trimming took 5 bases from V and 0 from J; bases not matched to a gene: 6. In germline, CDR1 is SGHTA, CDR2 FQGNSA. The CDR3 sequence is 15 residues long.

The genes are TRBV29-1 and TRBJ1-4, with D possibly being TRBD1 (5 bases). V was clipped by 7 bases and J by 8 bases, with 14 bases between them. This CDR3 is 12 amino acids long. CDR1 is SQVTM and CDR2 is ANQGSEA in the germline V gene. For the CDR3, the DNA is TGCAGCGCCGGGCAGGGTGGGGAAAAACTGTTTTTT. Amino acid sequence: CSAGQGGEKLFF.

The chain joins TRBV7-9 to TRBJ1-2; the match to TRBD1 covers 7 bases. The germline CDR1 and CDR2 sequences are SEHNR and FQNEAQ (reference sequence). The CDR3 is 15 amino acids. V lost 5 bases, J lost 1 base, and 7 bases stayed unmatched. CDR3 in DNA: TGTGCCAGCAGCGTGTCCGGGACAGATAACTATGGCTACACCTTC. This gives the protein CASSVSGTDNYGYTF.

The rearrangement uses TRBV6-5 and TRBJ1-5; D is perhaps TRBD1 (6 bases). The V end lost 8 bases, the J end lost 2 bases, and 10 bases lay between the germline ends. The CDR3 is 13 amino acids. Looked up from germline, CDR1 is MNHEY and CDR2 is SVGAGI. CDR3 sequence reads: CASDWTGNQPQHF. CDR3 DNA sequence: TGTGCCAGCGACTGGACAGGCAATCAGCCCCAGCATTTT.

V is TRBV5-1 and J is TRBJ2-1; TRBD1 matches 7 bases. With V trimmed by 4 bases and J by 0 bases, 4 bases remained unmatched. The germline gives CDR1 SGHRS, CDR2 YFSETQ. The CDR3 is 15 amino acids. The CDR3 is CASSTGQPSYNEQFF. CDR3 nucleotide sequence: TGCGCCAGCAGCACGGGACAGCCCTCCTACAATGAGCAGTTCTTC.

This clone came up a few times. The chain employs TRBV12-3 or TRBV12-4 and TRBJ2-3, with D possibly TRBD1 on 5 matching bases. The germline V and J ends were trimmed by 5 bases and 4 bases, with 7 bases remaining between them. The CDR3 covers 12 residues. CDR3 in DNA: TGTGCCAGCAGTACCAGGGCAGATACGCAGTATTTT. Translating gives CASSTRADTQYF.

V and J are TRBV5-1 and TRBJ2-1; 13 nucleotides line up with TRBD2. The CDR3 consists of 16 residues. Germline CDR1 reads SGHRS; CDR2 reads YFSETQ. V shed 4 bases, J shed 9 bases, and the junction held 10 bases outside the gene matches. The CDR3 region has the DNA TGCGCCAGCAGCCCCCTACTTACTAGCGGGGGGGCTGAGCAGTTCTTC. This translates into CASSPLLTSGGAEQFF.